This T cell receptor beta chain is drawn from a study of cytomegalovirus exposure and HLA in healthy donors (dated by TCRdb to 2016 to 2017). Background for the entire study: An earlier analysis of roughly 500 of the donors reported 276 Gb of sequence data and around 110 million unique TCR beta sequences obtained from some 170 million T cells. An early release covering roughly 640 HLA-typed donors comprised approximately 300 gigabases of sequencing data and tens of millions of unique TCR sequences. Of the roughly 430 genotyped donors, roughly 80% fell in the genetic ancestry cluster associated with self-reported Caucasian donors. The study aimed to test whether signatures of past pathogen exposure could be identified by cataloging public T cell receptors. Using immunosequencing, the study profiled T cell repertoires from around 670 subjects and related those repertoires to cytomegalovirus serostatus. Along with the approximately 700-subject first cohort, a separate validation cohort of around 110 different subjects was used. To predict cytomegalovirus infection status, the study combined high-throughput TCR immunosequencing, statistical association of individual TCRs with disease status, and machine learning. A later analysis re-examined previously published TCR beta repertoires from 500 to 700 donors and added high-resolution HLA genotyping to investigate patterns of TCR occurrence. The later analysis used no new phenotypic data to find candidate immune exposures, relying instead on TCR beta sequences and their occurrence across donors. To decide whether each TCR beta V gene segment behaved as functional or pseudogenic, an earlier analysis of 587 of the donors relied on high-throughput TCR beta sequencing. Donor age, sex, ethnicity and CMV serostatus were compiled alongside the repertoire data. A later genetic analysis used genome-wide SNP genotypes for about three fifths of the 666 donors, treating that subset as a discovery cohort. All discovery cohort repertoires had been generated on a single sequencing platform. HLA typing covered class I and class II loci at four-digit resolution. The number of typed donors differed by locus: roughly 629-640 for A, B, C, DRB1 and DQB1; roughly 510 for DQA1; around 580 for DPA1; and 400 to 480 for DPB1. A handful of DR-DQ haplotypes were treated as single units for association and clustering because of strong linkage in the cohort. Among 350 to 400 genotyped donors of the cohort, an average of about 240,000 unique TCR beta nucleotide sequences were sequenced per donor, roughly 18% of them non-productive.

The cohort was made up of roughly 670 healthy bone marrow donors. All cohort members were sampled while nominally healthy, although unrecorded immune exposures were likely present. The donor tested CMV seronegative and was one of the 352 seronegative cohort members. A peripheral blood sample was collected from each donor, and TCR beta sequencing was performed on peripheral blood mononuclear cells. Genomic DNA was extracted from the blood cell samples with the Qiagen DNeasy Blood Extraction Kit. Comment on this clone: It has no known antigen specificity. One base away there is no much larger clone; base qualities are not given.

Study-level results and caveats: Across donors, most TCR sequences were observed very rarely, whereas some public TCRs were present in many individuals. In this cohort, only TCR beta chains were sequenced, and detectable features were limited by the absence of alpha or paired-chain data. It was suggested by the authors that the approach could potentially be generalized to other disease states and immunological phenotypes. HLA typing was unavailable for some donors at each locus, so association tests used only the typed subset. Most CMV-associated TCR beta chains appeared to be HLA-restricted in a later analysis, and the HLA associations seemed to be driven largely by CMV exposure. Broadly in line with IMGT annotations, most TCR beta V segments showed up in productive rearrangements about 87% or about 30% of the time in an earlier analysis of approximately 600 of the donors. An association between a missense DCLRE1C variant and V-gene and J-gene trimming of TCR beta chains was found in a later genetic analysis and replicated in an independent cohort. Several of the top co-occurrence clusters appeared to be linked to parvovirus B19, influenza, CMV and Epstein-Barr virus, according to a later analysis. Assigning TCR associations to individual alleles was difficult when HLA alleles, especially DR and DQ, strongly co-occurred. Roughly uniform sequencing depth across donors was assumed in presence/absence analyses, although this assumption may not hold. For the cohort, immune exposure information was limited to CMV serostatus. Correlated functional status among segregating V segments might reflect linkage disequilibrium, but an unknown experimental factor could not be ruled out. The classifier was reported to diagnose cytomegalovirus status with high specificity and sensitivity in both the original and validation cohorts. In the study, 164 TCR beta chains were listed as associated with cytomegalovirus. A cluster of highly shared sequence variants was judged likely to represent a technical artifact of the sequencing pipeline. A further reported finding was that TCR beta sequences accurately predicted the HLA-A and HLA-B alleles for most subjects in the first cohort. In a later analysis, more than 15,000 TCR beta sequences were associated with specific HLA alleles at a false discovery rate of 0.05. In vitro tests confirmed that a few of the cytomegalovirus-associated TCR beta chains recognize cytomegalovirus antigens. In a later analysis, TCR association rates were found to vary across HLA loci, with the most associated TCRs seen for DRB1 alleles and the fewest for HLA-C alleles. In a later analysis, HLA-associated TCR beta chains showed more clonal expansion and lower generation probabilities than non-associated chains that were equally common. According to a later genetic analysis, donors in an Asian-associated ancestry cluster had fewer N-insertions in productive TCRs than the approximately 650-donor mean. The 87-base-pair reads could not distinguish some IMGT-functional V segments, including TRBV6-2 and TRBV6-3, so those segments were excluded. Because counts were too low, some 17 rarely observed V segments, including chromosome 9 orphons, were left out of the earlier analysis of a few hundred of the donors.

V is pared back by 0 bases and J by 5 bases, with 11 bases lying between the germline termini. From the cysteine through the phenylalanine, the CDR3 covers 14 amino acids. The entry retains the CDR3 DNA only, 42 bases that are in frame from base 1. The germline V gene supplies CDR1 MNHEY and CDR2 SVGAGI. The library was generated by the immunoSEQ multiplex PCR assay. For the multiplex PCR, a mixture combining 60 forward primers for TCR Vbeta segments and 13 reverse primers for TCR Jbeta segments was used. A multiplex PCR assay on genomic DNA amplified the CDR3 region of rearranged TCR beta genes. Amplified TCR beta libraries were sequenced as 87-base-pair reads on the Illumina HiSeq System. In the original analysis: A later analysis tallied roughly 78 million unique TCR beta chains across the 666 repertoires, and some 10 million of those chains were shared by two or more donors. To remove PCR and sequencing errors, raw reads were error-corrected and collapsed into unique sequences using a nearest-neighbor algorithm that merged closely related sequences. CDR3 sequences were aligned to IMGT reference sequences to assign V, D and J gene segments. For a sequence to be retained, a match of at least six nucleotides to both a V gene segment and a J gene segment was required. Rearrangements were called productive when the CDR3 lacked stop codons and stayed in frame with V and J; all others were non-productive. Following IMGT convention, CDR3 was defined as the stretch from the second conserved V-encoded cysteine up to the conserved J-encoded phenylalanine. Sequences without an unambiguous match to a single V gene segment were excluded from the earlier analysis of almost 600 of the donors. An earlier analysis of approximately 590 of the donors called V segments functional above 56.7% productive rearrangements and segregating when the between-donor standard deviation exceeded 5%. A statistical classification framework was developed to diagnose cytomegalovirus status using the catalog of TCR beta chain sequences. V and J gene assignment, in a later analysis, came from comparing TCR nucleotide sequences with IMGT/GENE-DB human TR gene sequences. Using the TCRdist pipeline, a later analysis assigned CDR3 sequences along with most-parsimonious VDJ recombination scenarios. In a later analysis, each TCR beta chain was defined by its CDR3 amino acid sequence together with its V-gene family, and reads without a unique V-gene family were excluded. As a way to deal with suspected cross-contamination and a sequencing artifact, a later analysis dropped 640 or so nucleotide sequences that were highly shared and had low generation probability. In a later analysis, a clonal expansion index was calculated for each public chain from normalized within-repertoire ranks of inferred template counts. A later analysis computed generation probabilities with a VDJ recombination model fitted to out-of-frame rearrangements, and checked the results against IGoR. In a later analysis, TCR-TCR, TCR-HLA and TCR-CMV co-occurrence was scored with hypergeometric tests, and a repertoire-size bias correction was applied to TCR pairs. In a later analysis, false discovery rates were estimated by permuting HLA or CMV assignments 20 times. A later analysis grouped co-occurring TCRs with DBSCAN, adding TCRdist sequence similarity when clustering within HLA-allele-positive subsets. Co-occurrence clustering excluded repertoires with fewer than 30,000 or more than 120,000 public chains, plus five with anomalous nucleotide sharing. TCRdb mirrors the immuneACCESS table, restricted to in-frame sequences. Some clones are absent from its copies; in checked studies, under half trace to an unresolved V gene, and the reason for the others is unknown. V and J calls and clone size are as listed in that table; D and trimming were resolved from the DNA. This sample is represented by about 200,000 clones; roughly 80% of them were singletons. About 2.6% of the sample belongs to the ten largest clones.

The chain joins TRBV6-5 to TRBJ2-7; the D segment could be TRBD1, given 5 matching bases. The sample was PBMCs. The receptor comes from a woman between 35 and 50 years old in good health and CMV-seronegative. The CDR3 reads as follows: CASSYSIGVDEQYF. In nucleotide form, the sequence is TGTGCCAGCAGTTACTCGATAGGGGTCGACGAGCAGTACTTC.